This TCR beta chain was captured by sequencing in a study of OX40 agonist ivuxolimab in advanced cancers. Findings and caveats of the study: CD4+ and CD8+ blood T cells expanded clonally by week 6 at 0.1 to 3.0 mg/kg.

This CDR3 comprises 14 residues. CDR1 and CDR2 from the germline V gene are KGHSH and LQKENI. Trimming shortened V by 5 bases and J by 4 bases, and 13 bases separated the two germline ends. Generated by immunoSEQ multiplex PCR, the TCRdb table keeps only in-frame clones and is missing some. The sample shows some 60,000 clones, around 83% of them seen only once. This clone was seen once. As yet, its antigen is unknown. Blood got drawn at baseline, again on cycle 4 day 1, and then on cycle 7 day 1. The source is an adult with an advanced solid tumor such as melanoma, head and neck, liver or kidney cancer. Here the sequenced sample was CD4+ or CD8+ T cells sorted from blood, taken in a trial of the OX40 agonist ivuxolimab. This sequence joins TRBV18 and TRBJ2-3; no reliable D call. CDR3 nucleotides: TGTGCCAGCTCAGGATCTAAGGGTCCAGATACGCAGTATTTT. This codes for CASSGSKGPDTQYF.